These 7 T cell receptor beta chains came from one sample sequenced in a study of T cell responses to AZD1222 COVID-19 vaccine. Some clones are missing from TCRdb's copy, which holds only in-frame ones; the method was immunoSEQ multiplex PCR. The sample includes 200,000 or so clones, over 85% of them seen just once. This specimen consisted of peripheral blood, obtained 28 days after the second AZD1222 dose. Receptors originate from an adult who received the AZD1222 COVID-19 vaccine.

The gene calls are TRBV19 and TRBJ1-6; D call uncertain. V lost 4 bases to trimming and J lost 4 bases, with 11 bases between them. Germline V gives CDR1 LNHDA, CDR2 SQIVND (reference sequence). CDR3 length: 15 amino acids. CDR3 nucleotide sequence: TGTGCCAGTAGTACCCGGACGGAGTATAATTCACCCCTCCACTTT. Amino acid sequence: CASSTRTEYNSPLHF.

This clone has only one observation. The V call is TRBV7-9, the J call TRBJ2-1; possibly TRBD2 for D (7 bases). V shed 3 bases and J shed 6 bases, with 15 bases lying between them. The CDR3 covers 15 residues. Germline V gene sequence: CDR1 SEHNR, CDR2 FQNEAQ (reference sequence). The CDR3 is CASSFTGGQFNEQFF. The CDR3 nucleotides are TGTGCCAGCAGCTTTACGGGGGGCCAGTTCAATGAGCAGTTCTTC.

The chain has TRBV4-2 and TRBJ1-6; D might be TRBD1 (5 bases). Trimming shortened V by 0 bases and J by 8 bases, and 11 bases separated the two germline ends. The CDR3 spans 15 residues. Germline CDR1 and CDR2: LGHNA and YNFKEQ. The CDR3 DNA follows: TGTGCCAGCAGCCAAGACTCGGTGGGGGATTCACCCCTCCACTTT. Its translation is CASSQDSVGDSPLHF.

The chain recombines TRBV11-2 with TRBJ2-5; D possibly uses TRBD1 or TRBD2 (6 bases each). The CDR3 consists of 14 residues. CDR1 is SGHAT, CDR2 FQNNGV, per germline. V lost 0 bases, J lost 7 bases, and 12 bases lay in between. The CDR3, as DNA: TGTGCCAGCAGCTTAGATAGGGGGGAGGCGACCCAGTACTTC. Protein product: CASSLDRGEATQYF.

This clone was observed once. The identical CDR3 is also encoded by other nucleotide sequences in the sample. The CDR3 region is CASSQVGANYGYTF. For the CDR3, the DNA is TGTGCCAGCAGCCAAGTAGGGGCTAACTATGGCTACACCTTC. V usage is TRBV3-1 (or the pseudogene TRBV3-2) and J usage is TRBJ1-2; TRBD1 is a possible D gene (5 bases). The CDR3 length is 14 residues. Between the trimmed V and J ends, which lost 1 base and 0 bases, there was a span of 6 bases. Germline values: CDR1 LGHDT, CDR2 YNNKEL (reference sequence).

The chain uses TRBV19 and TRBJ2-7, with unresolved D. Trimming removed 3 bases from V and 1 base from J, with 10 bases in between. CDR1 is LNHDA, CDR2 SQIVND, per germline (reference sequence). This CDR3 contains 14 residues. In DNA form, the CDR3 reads TGTGCCAGTAGTATCTTGGCAGATTCCTACGAGCAGTACTTC. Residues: CASSILADSYEQYF.

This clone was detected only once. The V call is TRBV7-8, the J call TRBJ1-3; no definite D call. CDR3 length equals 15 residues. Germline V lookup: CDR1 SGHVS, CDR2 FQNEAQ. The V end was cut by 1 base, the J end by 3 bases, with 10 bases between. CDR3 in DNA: TGTGCCAGCAGCTTAGTCTGGTCGGGTGGAAACACCATATATTTT. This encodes CASSLVWSGGNTIYF.